The clone carrying this T cell receptor (beta chain) was observed a handful of times. Antigen: not known. This entry is derived from a study of CD8+CD57+ T cells in acquired aplastic anemia. On the study more broadly: On average, sorted CD4+ and CD8+ cells gave 3.2 ug of DNA. An average of about 10.8 million reads for CD4+ cells was obtained from healthy donors. Overall study findings and caveats: Patients and controls had CD8+ Simpson's diversity values that were not significantly distinct. Patients shared twenty-nine CD8+ CDR3 sequences with controls.

The ends were cut back, 4 bases at V and 3 bases at J, with 16 bases in the middle. The germline CDR1 and CDR2 sequences are LNHNV and YYDKDF (reference sequence). The CDR3 covers 15 residues. Template material for TCR beta VDJ and CDR3 profiling consisted of genomic DNA. TCRdb redid the calling of the reads with MiXCR, one entry per CDR3 protein. Among some 150,000 distinct CDR3 sequences listed, 41% were seen once. The TCR comes from a human donor in good health, serving as a control. The chain joins TRBV15 to TRBJ2-7; D may be TRBD1 (6 bases). The sequencing sample was made of sorted CD4+, CD8+, or CD8+CD57+ T cells (not recorded which) from PBMCs. The CDR3: CATSIKQGGGYEQYF. The CDR3 coding sequence is TGTGCCACCAGCATCAAACAGGGCGGAGGCTACGAGCAGTACTTC.